This T cell receptor beta chain was found in a study of cytomegalovirus exposure and HLA in healthy donors. Overall study findings and caveats: Analysis performed later showed TCR beta chains linked to HLA being more clonally expanded than equally common others. V- and J-gene trimming of TCR beta was linked (in a later analysis) to a missense DCLRE1C variant. The analysis excluded some indistinguishable V segments, including TRBV6-2 and TRBV6-3. A prior analysis recorded that most TCR beta V segments were productive about 87% or about 30% of the time.

Concerning this clone itself: Its antigen is as yet unknown.

PCR employed 60 Vbeta and 13 Jbeta primers. Sequenced by immunoSEQ multiplex PCR; TCRdb stores in-frame clones only, minus some. The sample yields more than 90,000 clones, more than 70% seen once. Looked up from germline, CDR1 is LNHDA and CDR2 is SQIVND (reference sequence). The CDR3 is 13 residues long. V lost 5 bases and J lost 5, with 12 bases in between. The sequence was collected from a female donor in good health and CMV-seronegative. The J gene is TRBJ2-5, the V gene TRBV19; weak D call: TRBD1 (5 bases). Sequencing used PBMCs. The CDR3 DNA reads TGTGCCAGTAGTTTCAGGGTCGGGGAGACCCAGTACTTC. It yields the protein CASSFRVGETQYF.